This T cell receptor beta chain was captured in a study of cytomegalovirus exposure and HLA in healthy donors. Regarding the study as a whole: Reportedly, a later analysis found an Asian-associated ancestry cluster had fewer N-insertions than the approximately 700-donor mean.

Turning to this clone: The target antigen is unknown.

The PCR used 60 Vbeta and 13 Jbeta primers. The protocol was immunoSEQ multiplex PCR, while the TCRdb copy is restricted to in-frame clones and leaves out a portion. The sample has just over 150,000 clones; around 77% are singletons. This receptor was obtained from a woman aged 30 to 39 in good health and CMV-seronegative. Input material: PBMCs.

The DNA of the CDR3 is TGCAGCGTGAGCGGGGGGAAGAGCTCCTACAATGAGCAGTTCTTC. It specifies CSVSGGKSSYNEQFF. V gene TRBV29-1 combines with J gene TRBJ2-1; 9 bases align to TRBD2. CDR1 is SQVTM, CDR2 ANQGSEA, per germline. The CDR3 has 15 amino acids. V lost 6 bases, J lost 0 bases, and 6 bases stayed unmatched.